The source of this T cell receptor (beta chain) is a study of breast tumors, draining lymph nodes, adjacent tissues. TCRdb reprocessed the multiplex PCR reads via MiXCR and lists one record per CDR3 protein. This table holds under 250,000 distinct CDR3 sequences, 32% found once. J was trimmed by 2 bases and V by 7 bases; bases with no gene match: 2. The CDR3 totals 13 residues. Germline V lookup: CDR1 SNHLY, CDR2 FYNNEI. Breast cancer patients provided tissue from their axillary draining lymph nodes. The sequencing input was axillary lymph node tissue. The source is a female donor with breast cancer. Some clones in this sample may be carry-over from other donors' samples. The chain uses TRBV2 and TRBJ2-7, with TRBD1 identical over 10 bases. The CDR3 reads CASMDRGTYEQYF. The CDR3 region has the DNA TGTGCCAGCATGGACAGGGGGACCTACGAGCAGTACTTC.